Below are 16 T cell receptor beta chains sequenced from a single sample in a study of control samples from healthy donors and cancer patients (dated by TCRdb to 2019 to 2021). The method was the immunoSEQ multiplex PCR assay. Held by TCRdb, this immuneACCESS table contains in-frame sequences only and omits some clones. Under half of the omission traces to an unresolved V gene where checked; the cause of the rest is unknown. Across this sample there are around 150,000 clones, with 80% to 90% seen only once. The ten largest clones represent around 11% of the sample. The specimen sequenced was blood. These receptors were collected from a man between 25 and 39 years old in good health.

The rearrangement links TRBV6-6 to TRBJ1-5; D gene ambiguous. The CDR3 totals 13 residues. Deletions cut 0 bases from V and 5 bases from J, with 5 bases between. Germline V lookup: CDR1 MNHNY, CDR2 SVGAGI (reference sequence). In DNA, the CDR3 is TGTGCCAGCAGTTACTCGACGGATCAGCCCCAGCATTTT. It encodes CASSYSTDQPQHF.

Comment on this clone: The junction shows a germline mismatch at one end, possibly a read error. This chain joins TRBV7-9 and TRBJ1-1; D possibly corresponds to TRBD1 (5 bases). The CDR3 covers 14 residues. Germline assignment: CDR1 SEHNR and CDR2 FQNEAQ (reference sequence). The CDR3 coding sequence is TGTGCCAGCACCTTAAATGTGGGACTCACTGAAGCTTTCTTT. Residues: CASTLNVGLTEAFF.

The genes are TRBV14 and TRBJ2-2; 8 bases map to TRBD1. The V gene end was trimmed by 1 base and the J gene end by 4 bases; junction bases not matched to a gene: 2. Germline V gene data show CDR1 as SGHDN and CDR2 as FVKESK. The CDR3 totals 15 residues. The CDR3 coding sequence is TGTGCCAGCAGCCAAGCCAGGGGGCGCACCGGGGAGCTGTTTTTT. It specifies CASSQARGRTGELFF.

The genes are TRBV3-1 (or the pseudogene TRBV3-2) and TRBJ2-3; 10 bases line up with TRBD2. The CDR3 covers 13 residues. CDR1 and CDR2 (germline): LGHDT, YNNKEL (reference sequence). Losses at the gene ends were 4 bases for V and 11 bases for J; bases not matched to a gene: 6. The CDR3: CASSPIAGGVQYF. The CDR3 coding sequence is TGTGCCAGCAGCCCCATAGCGGGAGGTGTGCAGTATTTT.

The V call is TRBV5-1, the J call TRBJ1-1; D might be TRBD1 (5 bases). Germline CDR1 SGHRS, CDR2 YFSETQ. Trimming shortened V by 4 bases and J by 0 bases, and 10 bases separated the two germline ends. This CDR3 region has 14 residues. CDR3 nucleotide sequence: TGCGCCAGCAGCCCGGGGGGTGTGAACACTGAAGCTTTCTTT. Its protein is CASSPGGVNTEAFF.

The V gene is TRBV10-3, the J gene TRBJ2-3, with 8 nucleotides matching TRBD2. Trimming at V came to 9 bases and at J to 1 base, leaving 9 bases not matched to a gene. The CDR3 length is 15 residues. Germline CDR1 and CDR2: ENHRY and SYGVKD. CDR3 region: CAIGEREYRTDTQYF. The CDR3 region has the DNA TGTGCCATAGGGGAGCGGGAGTATCGCACAGATACGCAGTATTTT.

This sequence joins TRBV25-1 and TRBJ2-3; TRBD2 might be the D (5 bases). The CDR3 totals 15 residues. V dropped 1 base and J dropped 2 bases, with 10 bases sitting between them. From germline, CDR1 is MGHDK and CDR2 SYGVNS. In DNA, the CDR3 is TGTGCCAGCAGTGAATCGGACTTCCACACAGATACGCAGTATTTT. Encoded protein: CASSESDFHTDTQYF.

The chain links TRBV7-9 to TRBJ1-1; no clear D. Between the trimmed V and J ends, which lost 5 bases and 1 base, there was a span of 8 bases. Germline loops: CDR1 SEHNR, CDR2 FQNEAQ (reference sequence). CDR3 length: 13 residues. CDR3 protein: CASSLEGNTEAFF. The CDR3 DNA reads TGTGCCAGCAGCCTAGAGGGGAACACTGAAGCTTTCTTT.

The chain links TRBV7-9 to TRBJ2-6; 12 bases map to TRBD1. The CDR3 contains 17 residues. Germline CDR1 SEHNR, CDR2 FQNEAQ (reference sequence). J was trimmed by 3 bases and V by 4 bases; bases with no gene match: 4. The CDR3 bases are TGTGCCAGCAGCTGGGGACAGGGGGCAGGTGGGGCCAACGTCCTGACTTTC. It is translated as CASSWGQGAGGANVLTF.

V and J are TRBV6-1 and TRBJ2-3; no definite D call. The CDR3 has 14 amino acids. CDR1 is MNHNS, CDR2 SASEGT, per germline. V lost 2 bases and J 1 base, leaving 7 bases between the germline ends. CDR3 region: CASSETTGTDTQYF. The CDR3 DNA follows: TGTGCCAGCAGTGAAACCACCGGCACAGATACGCAGTATTTT.

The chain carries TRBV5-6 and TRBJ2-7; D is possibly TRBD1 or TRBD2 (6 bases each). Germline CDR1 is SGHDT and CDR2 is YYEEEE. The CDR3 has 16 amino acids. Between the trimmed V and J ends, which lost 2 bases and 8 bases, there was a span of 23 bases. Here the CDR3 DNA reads TGTGCCAGCAGCTTTACCCTCGGGAGACAGGCCGGGAAGCAGTACTTC. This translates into CASSFTLGRQAGKQYF. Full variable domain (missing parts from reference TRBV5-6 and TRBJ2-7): DAGVTQSPTHLIKTRGQQVTLRCSPKSGHDTVSWYQQALGQGPQFIFQYYEEEERQRGNFPDRFSGHQFPNYSSELNVNALLLGDSALYLCASSFTLGRQAGKQYFGPGTRLTVT.

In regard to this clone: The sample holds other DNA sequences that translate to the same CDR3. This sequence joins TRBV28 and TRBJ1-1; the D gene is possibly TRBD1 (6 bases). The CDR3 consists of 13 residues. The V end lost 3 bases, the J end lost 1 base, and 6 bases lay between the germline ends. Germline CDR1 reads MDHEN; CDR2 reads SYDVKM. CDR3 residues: CASSFRGNTEAFF. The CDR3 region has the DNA TGTGCCAGCAGTTTCAGGGGGAACACTGAAGCTTTCTTT.

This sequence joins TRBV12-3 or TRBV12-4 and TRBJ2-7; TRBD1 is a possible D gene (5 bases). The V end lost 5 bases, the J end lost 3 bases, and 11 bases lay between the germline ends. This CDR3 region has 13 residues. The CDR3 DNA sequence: TGTGCCAGCAGTCAGGACACCCTCTACGAGCAGTACTTC. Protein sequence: CASSQDTLYEQYF.

The CDR3, as DNA: TGTGCCAGCAGCCCTTCCGGGACAGTGTATGGCTACACCTTC. It yields the protein CASSPSGTVYGYTF. The chain employs TRBV3-1 (or the pseudogene TRBV3-2) and TRBJ1-2; 7 bases align to TRBD1. The V gene's germline CDR1 is LGHDT and CDR2 YNNKEL (reference sequence). The CDR3 runs 14 residues. V shed 4 bases, J shed 5 bases, and the junction held 7 bases outside the gene matches.

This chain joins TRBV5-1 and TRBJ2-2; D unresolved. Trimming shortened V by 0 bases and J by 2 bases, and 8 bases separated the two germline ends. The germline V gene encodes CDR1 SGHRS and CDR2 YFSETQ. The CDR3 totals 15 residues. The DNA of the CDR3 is TGCGCCAGCAGCTTGGGCAGCAAAAACACCGGGGAGCTGTTTTTT. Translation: CASSLGSKNTGELFF.

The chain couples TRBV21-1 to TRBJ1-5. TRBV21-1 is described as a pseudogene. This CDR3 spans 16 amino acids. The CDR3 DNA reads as TGTGCCAGCAGCAAAGTAGGGGAGGGCCAGAAGCAGCCCCAGCATTTT. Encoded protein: CASSKVGEGQKQPQHF.